Below are 4 T cell receptor beta chains sequenced from a single sample in a study of cytomegalovirus exposure and HLA in healthy donors (dated by TCRdb to 2015 to 2018). Libraries were prepared through the immunoSEQ multiplex PCR assay. The multiplex PCR relied on a mix of 60 forward primers for TCR Vbeta segments and 13 reverse primers for TCR Jbeta segments. As stored in TCRdb, this immuneACCESS dataset retains in-frame rearrangements with V and J assigned. A fraction of the clones does not appear; measured against another copy, unresolved V genes explain less than half of the discrepancy, and the remainder lacks a known reason. This sample comprises 150,000 to 200,000 clones, roughly 84% of them detected only once. More than 2% of the sample is taken by the ten largest. Sequencing was carried out using PBMCs. All receptors derive from a man aged 18 to 29 in good health and CMV-seropositive.

The J gene is TRBJ1-5, the V gene TRBV2; 8 bases map to TRBD1. The CDR3 spans 16 residues. Germline lookup yields CDR1 SNHLY and CDR2 FYNNEI. V trimming: 5 bases; J trimming: 3 bases; junction bases outside the gene matches: 9. The CDR3 loop is CASSTYPDRANQPQHF. CDR3 nucleotides: TGTGCCAGCAGTACGTACCCGGACAGGGCCAATCAGCCCCAGCATTTT.

J is TRBJ2-7 and V is TRBV11-2; D perhaps matches TRBD1 (5 bases). Germline V gives CDR1 SGHAT, CDR2 FQNNGV. The CDR3 contains 15 residues. V lost 5 bases, J lost 0 bases, and 14 bases lay in between. This CDR3 reads CASSNRTTTSYEQYF. In DNA form, the CDR3 reads TGTGCCAGCAGCAACAGGACAACAACCTCCTACGAGCAGTACTTC.

The chain couples TRBV2 to TRBJ1-5; no clear D. The CDR3 is 15 amino acids. V was shortened by 2 bases and J by 7 bases, with 15 bases between the two germline ends. CDR1 and CDR2 from the germline V gene are SNHLY and FYNNEI. CDR3 amino acids: CASSERGSGLQPQHF. CDR3 sequence (DNA): TGTGCCAGCAGTGAACGTGGGAGCGGGTTGCAGCCCCAGCATTTT.

The genes are TRBV7-8 and TRBJ1-1; D might be TRBD1 (6 bases). The CDR3 runs 15 residues. V was clipped by 3 bases and J by 2 bases, with 13 bases between them. CDR1 is SGHVS, CDR2 FQNEAQ, per germline. CDR3 sequence (DNA): TGTGCCAGCAGCTTGATTGTACAGGGCAACACTGAAGCTTTCTTT. Protein product: CASSLIVQGNTEAFF.